The 26 T cell receptor beta chains below were found in one sample sequenced in a study of blood T cell repertoires in COVID-19. Sequencing used immunoSEQ multiplex PCR; TCRdb keeps in-frame clones, though not all of them. The sample yields approximately 170,000 clones, approximately 83% seen once. Specimen: peripheral blood. The receptors stem from a woman of 80 years or more with acute or convalescent COVID-19.

The J gene is TRBJ2-7, the V gene TRBV4-3, with D possibly being TRBD2 (5 bases). CDR1 LGHNA and CDR2 YSLEER come from the germline V gene. V was shortened by 1 base and J by 0 bases, with 10 bases between the two germline ends. This CDR3 region has 15 residues. The CDR3: CASSQAEGSSYEQYF. For the CDR3, the DNA is TGCGCCAGCAGCCAAGCCGAGGGATCCTCCTACGAGCAGTACTTC.

This sequence joins TRBV5-1 and TRBJ2-5, with a tentative D call TRBD2 (7 bases). V lost 0 bases and J lost 5, with 17 bases in between. Germline CDR1 and CDR2: SGHRS and YFSETQ. The CDR3 has 16 residues. The DNA of the CDR3 is TGCGCCAGCAGCTTGGCCTTAGCTGCGGGGGCGGAGACCCAGTACTTC. Translation gives CASSLALAAGAETQYF.

This clone was picked up a small number of times. This sequence joins TRBV29-1 and TRBJ1-2; TRBD1 agrees at 9 bases. The CDR3 consists of 12 residues. Germline lookup yields CDR1 SQVTM and CDR2 ANQGSEA. Trimming took 7 bases from V and 4 from J; bases not matched to a gene: 4. The CDR3 sequence: CSGGQGRYGYTF. CDR3 sequence (DNA): TGCAGCGGGGGACAGGGACGCTATGGCTACACCTTC.

The CDR3 nucleotides read TGCGCCAGCAGCTTTCAACCGGGACAGGGAAACTATGGCTACACCTTC. This sequence encodes CASSFQPGQGNYGYTF. The V gene is TRBV5-1, the J gene TRBJ1-2; 9 bases are a match to TRBD1. The V segment lost 2 bases and the J segment 2 bases; nucleotides outside the gene matches: 7. CDR3 size: 16 residues. Germline V gives CDR1 SGHRS, CDR2 YFSETQ. The entire variable domain, with the rest obtained from reference TRBV5-1 and TRBJ1-2, is as follows: KAGVTQTPRYLIKTRGQQVTLSCSPISGHRSVSWYQQTPGQGLQFLFEYFSETQRNKGNFPGRFSGRQFSNSRSEMNVSTLELGDSALYLCASSFQPGQGNYGYTFGSGTRLTVV.

The chain has TRBV7-8 and TRBJ2-7; the D gene is possibly TRBD2 (5 bases). Germline V gene lookup returns CDR1 SGHVS and CDR2 FQNEAQ. Trimming pared 1 base from V and 1 base from J, leaving 8 bases between. The CDR3 loop spans 14 amino acids. The CDR3 coding sequence is TGTGCCAGCAGCTTAGATCCGGGGTCCTACGAGCAGTACTTC. Translating gives CASSLDPGSYEQYF.

The chain links TRBV30 to TRBJ2-7, with 13 bases aligning to TRBD2. The CDR3 has 18 amino acids. Germline V CDR1 and CDR2: GTSNPN, SVGIG (reference sequence). Losses at the gene ends were 0 bases for V and 6 bases for J; bases not matched to a gene: 14. The CDR3 loop is CAWSVARTSGSYVVEQYF. In nucleotides, the CDR3 is TGTGCCTGGAGTGTAGCCAGGACTAGCGGGAGTTATGTTGTCGAGCAGTACTTC.

The chain employs TRBV12-3 or TRBV12-4 and TRBJ2-2, with 7 bases that match TRBD1. This CDR3 is built from 13 residues. Trimming cost V 5 bases and J 7 bases; bases outside gene matches: 4. In DNA form, the CDR3 reads TGTGCCAGCAGTGCCACAGGGGTCGGGGAGCTGTTTTTT. It translates to CASSATGVGELFF.

The chain recombines TRBV5-1 with TRBJ2-1, with 9 bases that match TRBD2. This CDR3 has 13 amino acids. Trimming cost V 2 bases and J 9 bases; bases outside gene matches: 3. CDR1 SGHRS and CDR2 YFSETQ come from the germline V gene. For the CDR3, the DNA is TGCGCCAGCAGCTTAGGGACTAGCAGTGAGCAGTTCTTC. Protein: CASSLGTSSEQFF.

V usage is TRBV28 and J usage is TRBJ1-6, with TRBD1 as a possible D gene (6 bases). Germline CDR1 reads MDHEN; CDR2 reads SYDVKM. Trimming took off 5 bases at V and 1 base at J, with 12 bases between the two ends. The CDR3 runs to 16 residues. DNA for the CDR3: TGTGCCAGCAGTGCAACAGGGATATCCTATAATTCACCCCTCCACTTT. Its translation is CASSATGISYNSPLHF.

This clone was found once. J is TRBJ2-7 and V is TRBV5-1; D possibly corresponds to TRBD1 (6 bases). The CDR3 runs 12 residues. Germline CDR1 SGHRS, CDR2 YFSETQ. Deletions cut 2 bases from V and 5 bases from J, with 8 bases between. The CDR3 bases are TGCGCCAGCAGCTTCAAGGGGGACGAGCAGTACTTC. This translates into CASSFKGDEQYF.

V is TRBV11-3 and J is TRBJ2-2; D perhaps matches TRBD2 (5 bases). With 11 bases removed from V and 6 bases from J, the gap between germline ends came to 22 bases. This CDR3 has 15 amino acids. Per germline, CDR1 SGHNT and CDR2 YENEEA. This CDR3 reads CAGLASWYCPGELFF. The DNA of the CDR3 is TGTGCCGGACTGGCTAGTTGGTATTGTCCCGGGGAGCTGTTTTTT.

The rearrangement uses TRBV6-1 and TRBJ1-3; 7 bases fit TRBD1. This CDR3 spans 15 amino acids. The trim removed 2 bases at V and 2 bases at J, leaving 3 bases unmatched. Germline V gene lookup returns CDR1 MNHNS and CDR2 SASEGT. The CDR3 DNA reads as TGTGCCAGCAGTGAAATGGGACAGCCTGGAAACACCATATATTTT. It translates to CASSEMGQPGNTIYF.

The chain is built from TRBV19 and TRBJ2-2; D perhaps matches TRBD2 (6 bases). V lost 9 bases and J lost 2, with 13 bases in between. Germline CDR1 LNHDA, CDR2 SQIVND (reference sequence). CDR3 length: 14 residues. The chain's CDR3 is CASGGPTNTGELFF. The CDR3 nucleotides read TGTGCCAGCGGGGGACCGACAAACACCGGGGAGCTGTTTTTT.

The chain has TRBV7-2 and TRBJ2-1; 8 nucleotides align to TRBD2. The junction had 12 bases not matched to a gene; V was cut back by 4 bases and J by 10 bases. CDR1 and CDR2 from the germline V gene are SGHTA and FQGNSA. This CDR3 comprises 15 residues. This chain's CDR3 is CASSSAGGPPSEQFF. The CDR3 DNA follows: TGTGCCAGCAGCTCCGCGGGGGGACCGCCATCGGAGCAGTTCTTC.

The rearrangement joins TRBV29-1 to TRBJ1-3; D might be TRBD1 (5 bases). CDR3 length: 14 residues. Trimming pared 4 bases from V and 0 bases from J, leaving 10 bases between. CDR1 and CDR2 from the germline V gene are SQVTM and ANQGSEA. Here the CDR3 DNA reads TGCAGCGTTGTCGGGGGAAGCTCTGGAAACACCATATATTTT. Translating gives CSVVGGSSGNTIYF.

This rearrangement joins TRBV9 to TRBJ2-1; D might be TRBD2 (5 bases). The V gene's germline CDR1 is SGDLS and CDR2 YYNGEE. V dropped 4 bases and J dropped 9 bases, with 17 bases sitting between them. The CDR3 runs to 14 residues. Here the CDR3 DNA reads TGTGCCAGCAGCCCCCGCGCCCCCGGGGTTGAGCAGTTCTTC. Its translation is CASSPRAPGVEQFF.

This chain joins TRBV2 and TRBJ1-2, with D possibly being TRBD1 (5 bases). The CDR3 runs 12 residues. Trimming pared 7 bases from V and 6 bases from J, leaving 12 bases between. The germline gives CDR1 SNHLY, CDR2 FYNNEI. The CDR3 nucleotides read TGTGCCAGCACCGACAGCGCCGATGGCTACACCTTC. This sequence encodes CASTDSADGYTF. Drawing the rest from reference TRBV2 and TRBJ1-2, the complete variable domain is EPEVTQTPSHQVTQMGQEVILRCVPISNHLYFYWYRQILGQKVEFLVSFYNNEISEKSEIFDDQFSVERPDGSNFTLKIRSTKLEDSAMYFCASTDSADGYTFGSGTRLTVV.

The chain has TRBV27 and TRBJ1-4; maybe TRBD1 (6 bases). The CDR3 length is 14 residues. V lost 6 bases to trimming and J lost 4 bases, with 12 bases between them. Germline values: CDR1 MNHEY, CDR2 SMNVEV (reference sequence). The CDR3 DNA reads TGTGCCAGCAGCCCCTGGGGGCATAATGAAAAACTGTTTTTT. Its translation: CASSPWGHNEKLFF.

A single count supports this clone. This chain uses TRBV6-6 with TRBJ2-7; D remains unclear. Germline V lookup: CDR1 MNHNY, CDR2 SVGAGI (reference sequence). The CDR3 totals 15 residues. Trimming left V 5 bases short and J 0 bases short, with 14 bases between. The CDR3 DNA is TGTGCCAGCAGTCGACCGAGTGAGAGCTCCTACGAGCAGTACTTC. Protein: CASSRPSESSYEQYF.

This chain connects TRBV6-5 to TRBJ1-4; no clear D gene. Trimming took off 5 bases at V and 8 bases at J, with 12 bases between the two ends. CDR3 length equals 13 residues. Germline CDR1 MNHEY, CDR2 SVGAGI. The DNA of the CDR3 is TGTGCCAGCAGTCAACCGGTCGGGGAAAAACTGTTTTTT. Translation gives CASSQPVGEKLFF.

The V gene is TRBV11-2, the J gene TRBJ2-5; D remains ambiguous. Germline V gene data show CDR1 as SGHAT and CDR2 as FQNNGV. The CDR3 runs 11 residues. V lost 1 base and J 9 bases, leaving 6 bases between the germline ends. The CDR3 loop reads CASSLAGSQYF. CDR3 DNA: TGTGCCAGCAGCTTAGCCGGGTCCCAGTACTTC.

The chain recombines TRBV6-4 with TRBJ1-1; D not resolved. CDR1 and CDR2 from the germline V gene are MRHNA and SNTAGT. Between the trimmed V and J ends, which lost 6 bases and 1 base, there was a span of 15 bases. This CDR3 contains 15 residues. In DNA form, the CDR3 reads TGTGCCAGCAGGCGGGATTGGACGGGGAACACTGAAGCTTTCTTT. Its protein product is CASRRDWTGNTEAFF.

The gene calls are TRBV5-8 and TRBJ1-5, with D possibly matching TRBD1 (5 bases). Per germline, CDR1 SGHTS and CDR2 YDEGEE. This CDR3 contains 12 residues. The V end was cut by 3 bases, the J end by 4 bases, with 5 bases between. The CDR3 sequence: CASSSGNQPQHF. Here the CDR3 DNA reads TGTGCCAGCAGCTCAGGGAATCAGCCCCAGCATTTT.

The chain uses TRBV5-1 and TRBJ2-2; 7 bases are a match to TRBD2. Looked up from germline, CDR1 is SGHRS and CDR2 is YFSETQ. CDR3 length: 15 residues. The ends lost 0 bases at V and 5 bases at J; junction bases unmatched: 4. CDR3 nucleotide sequence: TGCGCCAGCAGCTTGGCACCTAGCGGTACCGGGGAGCTGTTTTTT. Residues: CASSLAPSGTGELFF.

The genes are TRBV7-2 and TRBJ2-4; D is ambiguous. CDR3 size: 15 residues. CDR1 SGHTA and CDR2 FQGNSA come from the germline V gene. The ends were cut back, 5 bases at V and 0 bases at J, with 11 bases in the middle. This chain's CDR3 is CASSTISVAKNIQYF. As DNA, the CDR3 is TGTGCCAGCAGCACTATATCCGTAGCCAAAAACATTCAGTACTTC.

The J gene is TRBJ2-2, the V gene TRBV19, with TRBD2 matching 11 bases. Looked up from germline, CDR1 is LNHDA and CDR2 is SQIVND (reference sequence). The trim removed 6 bases at V and 6 bases at J, leaving 12 bases unmatched. CDR3 length equals 17 residues. The CDR3 protein is CASSSRTSGRGPGELFF. The CDR3 nucleotides are TGTGCCAGTAGCAGTCGAACTAGCGGGAGAGGTCCCGGGGAGCTGTTTTTT.